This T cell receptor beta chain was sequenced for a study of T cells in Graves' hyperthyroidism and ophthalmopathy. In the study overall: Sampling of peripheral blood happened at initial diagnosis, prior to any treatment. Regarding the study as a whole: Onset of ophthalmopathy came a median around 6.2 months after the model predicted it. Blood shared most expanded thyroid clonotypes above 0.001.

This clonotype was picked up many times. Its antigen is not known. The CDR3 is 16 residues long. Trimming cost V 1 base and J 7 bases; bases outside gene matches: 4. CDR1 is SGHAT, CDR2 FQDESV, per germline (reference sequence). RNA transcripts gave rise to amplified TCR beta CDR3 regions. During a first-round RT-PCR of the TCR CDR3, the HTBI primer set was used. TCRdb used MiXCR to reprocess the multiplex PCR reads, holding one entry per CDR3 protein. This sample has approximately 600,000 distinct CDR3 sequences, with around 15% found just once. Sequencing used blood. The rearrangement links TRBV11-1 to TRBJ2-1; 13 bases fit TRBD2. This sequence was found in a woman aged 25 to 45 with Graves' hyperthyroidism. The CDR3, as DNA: TGTGCCAGCAGCTTAGGGACTAGCGGGAGCGATAATGAGCAGTTCTTC. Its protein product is CASSLGTSGSDNEQFF.